Each of the 32 T cell receptor beta chains below was sequenced from the same sample in a study of persistence of HIV-infected CD4 T cells. The stimulus was an HIV-1 Gag 15-mer peptide pool, 0.85 to 1 ug/peptide/mL. CD40L-negative CD69-negative CD45RO-high memory CD4+ T cells were sorted as populations depleted of antigen-responding cells. No antigen has been identified for these receptors. Sequencing used immunoSEQ version 4 in survey mode. Generated by immunoSEQ multiplex PCR, the TCRdb table keeps only in-frame clones and is missing some. Among about 40,000 clones, 75% to 80% were seen once, and the ten largest hold 13% to 15%. The specimen was CD4+ T cells sorted from PBMCs after roughly 17-hour stimulation, collected from a patient who received antiretroviral therapy. These receptors were obtained from an adult man with HIV who was CMV-seropositive.

The chain combines TRBV7-2 with TRBJ2-1; 9 nucleotides line up with TRBD2. From germline, CDR1 is SGHTA and CDR2 FQGNSA. This CDR3 is built from 12 residues. The J segment lost 12 bases and the V segment lost 5 bases, leaving 5 bases of the junction unmatched. CDR3 sequence: CASSLFSGRQFF. In DNA, the CDR3 is TGTGCCAGCAGCCTCTTTAGCGGGAGGCAGTTCTTC.

The chain couples TRBV2 to TRBJ1-5; 7 bases are shared with TRBD1. The ends lost 3 bases at V and 7 bases at J; junction bases unmatched: 6. CDR1 is SNHLY, CDR2 FYNNEI, per germline. CDR3 size: 14 residues. The CDR3 region has the DNA TGTGCCAGCAGTGACAAAACAGGGGACCAGCCCCAGCATTTT. It translates to CASSDKTGDQPQHF.

The J gene is TRBJ2-2, the V gene TRBV10-3; 9 bases are a match to TRBD2. This CDR3 is built from 18 residues. Germline CDR1 ENHRY, CDR2 SYGVKD. V lost 7 bases and J lost 4; bases outside the gene matches: 16. CDR3: CAIIGPYYLAGRTGELFF. The CDR3 nucleotides read TGTGCCATCATTGGCCCCTATTATCTAGCGGGGCGCACCGGGGAGCTGTTTTTT.

The chain employs TRBV7-3 and TRBJ2-2; D unclear. Germline assignment: CDR1 SGHTA and CDR2 FQGTGA. The CDR3 runs to 13 residues. V dropped 0 bases and J dropped 1 base, with 0 bases sitting between them. CDR3 DNA sequence: TGTGCCAGCAGCTTAACGAACACCGGGGAGCTGTTTTTT. Translation gives CASSLTNTGELFF.

The V call is TRBV4-1, the J call TRBJ2-7; perhaps TRBD1 as D (6 bases). Germline CDR1 MGHRA, CDR2 YSYEKL. Between the trimmed V and J ends, which lost 4 bases and 2 bases, there was a span of 12 bases. The CDR3 is made up of 14 amino acids. The CDR3, as DNA: TGCGCCAGCAGCCTAGGGGGATTAGCCTACGAGCAGTACTTC. Translating it yields CASSLGGLAYEQYF.

J is TRBJ2-2 and V is TRBV19; TRBD2 might be the D (5 bases). Germline V gene sequence: CDR1 LNHDA, CDR2 SQIVND (reference sequence). The CDR3 covers 15 residues. Trimming left V 8 bases short and J 2 bases short, with 15 bases between. The CDR3 region has the DNA TGTGCCAGTCAAGCTAGCCGAGTCAACACCGGGGAGCTGTTTTTT. It translates to CASQASRVNTGELFF.

The chain recombines TRBV30 with TRBJ2-1, with 10 bases matching TRBD2. Germline V gene data show CDR1 as GTSNPN and CDR2 as SVGIG (reference sequence). The CDR3 is made up of 16 amino acids. With V trimmed by 7 bases and J by 9 bases, 18 bases remained unmatched. The CDR3 loop is CASIRSGSGRAAEQFF. In nucleotides, the CDR3 is TGTGCCTCGATCCGTAGTGGAAGCGGGAGGGCCGCTGAGCAGTTCTTC. Full variable domain (outside the CDR3, taken from reference TRBV30 and TRBJ2-1): SQTIHQWPATLVQPVGSPLSLECTVEGTSNPNLYWYRQAAGRGLQLLFYSVGIGQISSEVPQNLSASRPQDRQFILSSKKLLLSDSGFYLCASIRSGSGRAAEQFFGPGTRLTVL.

This chain connects TRBV14 to TRBJ2-7, with D hard to call. CDR3 length equals 14 residues. The V end was cut by 1 base, the J end by 1 base, with 8 bases between. Germline CDR1 SGHDN, CDR2 FVKESK. The CDR3, as DNA: TGTGCCAGCAGCCAAGGGGCGCTATCCTACGAGCAGTACTTC. It translates to CASSQGALSYEQYF.

The gene calls are TRBV7-2 and TRBJ2-5; TRBD1 matches at 8 bases. This CDR3 comprises 14 residues. Germline V gene data show CDR1 as SGHTA and CDR2 as FQGNSA. Trimming at V came to 3 bases and at J to 4 bases, leaving 4 bases not matched to a gene. The DNA for the CDR3 is TGTGCCAGCAGCTTCGGACAGGGTAGAGAGACCCAGTACTTC. The encoded protein is CASSFGQGRETQYF. Full variable domain (outside the CDR3, taken from reference TRBV7-2 and TRBJ2-5): GAGVSQSPSNKVTEKGKDVELRCDPISGHTALYWYRQSLGQGLEFLIYFQGNSAPDKSGLPSDRFSAERTGGSVSTLTIQRTQQEDSAVYLCASSFGQGRETQYFGPGTRLLVL.

The rearrangement links TRBV6-1 to TRBJ2-1, with 10 positions matching TRBD2. This CDR3 is 15 amino acids long. Trimming cost V 1 base and J 4 bases; bases outside gene matches: 1. In germline, CDR1 is MNHNS, CDR2 SASEGT. The CDR3 nucleotides are TGTGCCAGCAGTGAAGGAGCGGGAGGGTACAATGAGCAGTTCTTC. Protein sequence: CASSEGAGGYNEQFF.

The chain has TRBV6-5 and TRBJ1-2; TRBD1 matches at 8 bases. Trimming took 8 bases from V and 2 from J; bases not matched to a gene: 10. The CDR3 length is 15 residues. Per germline, CDR1 MNHEY and CDR2 SVGAGI. CDR3 region: CASGSQGAVNYGYTF. CDR3 coding DNA: TGTGCCAGCGGGTCTCAGGGGGCGGTGAACTATGGCTACACCTTC.

The chain links TRBV13 to TRBJ2-7; 8 positions agree with TRBD1. The trim removed 5 bases at V and 3 bases at J, leaving 9 bases unmatched. Germline lookup yields CDR1 PRHDT and CDR2 FYEKMQ (reference sequence). CDR3 size: 15 residues. CDR3 region: CASSLRTGTLYEQYF. DNA for the CDR3: TGTGCCAGCAGCCTGCGGACAGGGACCCTCTACGAGCAGTACTTC.

The chain is built from TRBV7-9 and TRBJ1-5; the D gene is possibly TRBD1 (6 bases). The CDR3 length is 15 residues. V gave up 1 base and J gave up 3 bases, with 10 bases separating them. Looked up from germline, CDR1 is SEHNR and CDR2 is FQNEAQ (reference sequence). The CDR3 reads CASSLGAGDNQPQHF. The CDR3 coding sequence is TGTGCCAGCAGCTTAGGGGCAGGGGACAATCAGCCCCAGCATTTT.

The sample holds a few counts of this clone. This chain connects TRBV18 to TRBJ1-6; unclear D gene. The germline CDR1 and CDR2 sequences are KGHSH and LQKENI. The CDR3 consists of 15 residues. V was clipped by 3 bases and J by 6 bases, with 12 bases between them. The CDR3 DNA is TGTGCCAGCTCACCTTCTGGCCAGCTTAATTCACCCCTCCACTTT. Translating gives CASSPSGQLNSPLHF.

This chain uses TRBV30 with TRBJ2-4; no reliable D call. CDR3 length: 12 amino acids. Trimming took off 5 bases at V and 0 bases at J, with 5 bases between the two ends. Germline lookup yields CDR1 GTSNPN and CDR2 SVGIG (reference sequence). Here the CDR3 reads CAWGLAKNIQYF. DNA of the CDR3: TGTGCCTGGGGGTTAGCCAAAAACATTCAGTACTTC.

This chain uses TRBV9 with TRBJ2-2; weak D call: TRBD2 (5 bases). The V gene's germline CDR1 is SGDLS and CDR2 YYNGEE. The CDR3 has 16 amino acids. V was pared by 6 bases and J by 4 bases, with 19 bases between. CDR3 region: CASTIGPLGSTGELFF. CDR3 nucleotides: TGTGCCAGCACCATTGGCCCCCTGGGGAGCACCGGGGAGCTGTTTTTT.

This clone was counted only a few times. The rearrangement joins TRBV14 to TRBJ1-1; D gene ambiguous. The germline CDR1 and CDR2 sequences are SGHDN and FVKESK. Trimming left V 1 base short and J 11 bases short, with 14 bases between. The CDR3 extends over 13 amino acids. The CDR3 spells CASSQALGAMAFF. The CDR3 coding sequence is TGTGCCAGCAGCCAAGCGCTGGGCGCGATGGCTTTCTTT.

The genes are TRBV18 and TRBJ1-5; the D is unclear. Germline lookup yields CDR1 KGHSH and CDR2 LQKENI. V was trimmed by 0 bases and J by 0 bases, leaving 12 bases between them. This CDR3 is built from 17 residues. The CDR3 DNA reads as TGTGCCAGCTCACCACCGGGAGCACAACCTAGCAATCAGCCCCAGCATTTT. Protein sequence: CASSPPGAQPSNQPQHF.

The gene calls are TRBV4-3 and TRBJ2-3; no firm D call. V lost 2 bases and J 1 base, leaving 10 bases between the germline ends. Germline V lookup: CDR1 LGHNA, CDR2 YSLEER. This CDR3 is 15 amino acids long. Here the CDR3 DNA reads TGCGCCAGCAGCCAAAGGGTAGGAGGCACAGATACGCAGTATTTT. Residues: CASSQRVGGTDTQYF.

V gene TRBV10-1 combines with J gene TRBJ1-2, with 7 bases that match TRBD1. The length of the CDR3 is 14 residues. V shed 6 bases, J shed 5 bases, and the junction held 9 bases outside the gene matches. CDR1 WNHNN and CDR2 SYGVQD come from the germline V gene (reference sequence). The DNA of the CDR3 is TGCGCCAGCAGCCAAGACAGGGTCGGGTATGGCTACACCTTC. This translates into CASSQDRVGYGYTF.

This chain uses TRBV6-6 with TRBJ2-5; weak D call: TRBD1 (6 bases). This CDR3 region has 13 residues. Germline loops: CDR1 MNHNY, CDR2 SVGAGI (reference sequence). The V gene lost 4 bases and the J gene lost 7 bases, with 13 bases spanning the gap. The CDR3 reads CASSWGVGGTQYF. The DNA of the CDR3 is TGTGCCAGCAGTTGGGGCGTAGGGGGGACCCAGTACTTC.

In its sample, this clone was seen a few times. J is TRBJ1-2 and V is TRBV6-5; no reliable D call. The germline V and J ends were trimmed by 2 bases and 1 base, with 11 bases remaining between them. Germline V CDR1 and CDR2: MNHEY, SVGAGI. The CDR3 sequence is 15 residues long. CDR3: CASSYARAFNYGYTF. The CDR3 DNA reads as TGTGCCAGCAGTTACGCCCGAGCCTTTAACTATGGCTACACCTTC.

The rearrangement links TRBV19 to TRBJ1-5; 9 bases agree with TRBD1. Germline assignment: CDR1 LNHDA and CDR2 SQIVND (reference sequence). CDR3 length equals 17 residues. J was trimmed by 4 bases and V by 3 bases; bases with no gene match: 10. The CDR3 reads CASSMGSTGGWNQPQHF. The CDR3 coding sequence is TGTGCCAGTAGTATGGGTTCGACAGGGGGTTGGAATCAGCCCCAGCATTTT.

The rearrangement joins TRBV2 to TRBJ1-1; D uncertain. The germline gives CDR1 SNHLY, CDR2 FYNNEI. The CDR3 sequence is 15 residues long. The V gene lost 7 bases and the J gene lost 1 base, with 16 bases spanning the gap. In DNA form, the CDR3 reads TGTGCCAGCAAGGTGAATTACGAGCCGAACACTGAAGCTTTCTTT. Its translation: CASKVNYEPNTEAFF.

The table lists this clone with a few counts. The chain uses TRBV5-5 and TRBJ1-3; no clear D. Deletions cut 0 bases from V and 4 bases from J, with 2 bases between. From germline, CDR1 is SGHKS and CDR2 YYEKEE (reference sequence). The CDR3 is 12 residues long. DNA for the CDR3: TGTGCCAGCAGCTTGGGAGGAAACACCATATATTTT. As protein: CASSLGGNTIYF.

The chain links TRBV20-1 to TRBJ1-1, with D maybe TRBD1 (6 bases). V shed 3 bases and J shed 0 bases, with 11 bases lying between them. This CDR3 comprises 14 residues. The germline V gene encodes CDR1 DFQATT and CDR2 SNEGSKA (reference sequence). CDR3 loop: CSASEGHLNTEAFF. DNA for the CDR3: TGCAGTGCTAGTGAGGGACACCTGAACACTGAAGCTTTCTTT.

This clone appeared a single time. The rearrangement links TRBV30 to TRBJ1-4; 7 positions agree with TRBD1. The CDR3 covers 14 residues. Looked up from germline, CDR1 is GTSNPN and CDR2 is SVGIG (reference sequence). Trimming at V came to 2 bases and at J to 4 bases, leaving 4 bases not matched to a gene. The CDR3 DNA follows: TGTGCCTGGAGTTTGGACAGGCTTAATGAAAAACTGTTTTTT. Its translation is CAWSLDRLNEKLFF.

This sequence joins TRBV7-6 and TRBJ2-3, with 12 bases that match TRBD2. The trim removed 2 bases at V and 0 bases at J, leaving 3 bases unmatched. The CDR3 runs to 17 residues. Germline CDR1 and CDR2: SGHVS and FNYEAQ. The CDR3 loop is CASSLLAGGESTDTQYF. In DNA form, the CDR3 reads TGTGCCAGCAGCTTACTAGCGGGGGGGGAGAGCACAGATACGCAGTATTTT.

The sample holds a few counts of this clone. This chain links TRBV29-1 with TRBJ1-1; D may be TRBD1 (5 bases). The CDR3 consists of 13 residues. The V and J ends lost 6 bases and 1 base respectively, with 12 bases between them. Germline CDR1 is SQVTM and CDR2 is ANQGSEA. The CDR3 here is CSVRDRENTEAFF. Written as DNA, the CDR3 is TGCAGCGTACGGGACCGAGAGAACACTGAAGCTTTCTTT.

This rearrangement joins TRBV28 to TRBJ2-1; the match to TRBD1 covers 11 bases. Germline CDR1 reads MDHEN; CDR2 reads SYDVKM. The CDR3 spans 14 residues. V lost 3 bases and J lost 9; bases outside the gene matches: 4. The DNA of the CDR3 is TGTGCCAGCAGTTTGGACAGGGGGCGCACTGAGCAGTTCTTC. Residues: CASSLDRGRTEQFF.

The chain employs TRBV2 and TRBJ1-5; 7 bases line up with TRBD1. This CDR3 is 14 amino acids long. Germline-derived CDR1 and CDR2 are SNHLY and FYNNEI. The V gene end was trimmed by 6 bases and the J gene end by 5 bases; junction bases not matched to a gene: 7. For the CDR3, the DNA is TGTGCCAGCAGCCTCAGACAGGGCCATCAGCCCCAGCATTTT. This encodes CASSLRQGHQPQHF.

This clone appeared once. The rearrangement joins TRBV6-4 to TRBJ1-1; D unclear. The V gene lost 3 bases and the J gene lost 4 bases, with 9 bases spanning the gap. Germline CDR1 MRHNA, CDR2 SNTAGT. This CDR3 is built from 13 residues. CDR3 residues: CASSERAGTEAFF. CDR3 nucleotides: TGTGCCAGCAGTGAAAGGGCGGGCACTGAAGCTTTCTTT.